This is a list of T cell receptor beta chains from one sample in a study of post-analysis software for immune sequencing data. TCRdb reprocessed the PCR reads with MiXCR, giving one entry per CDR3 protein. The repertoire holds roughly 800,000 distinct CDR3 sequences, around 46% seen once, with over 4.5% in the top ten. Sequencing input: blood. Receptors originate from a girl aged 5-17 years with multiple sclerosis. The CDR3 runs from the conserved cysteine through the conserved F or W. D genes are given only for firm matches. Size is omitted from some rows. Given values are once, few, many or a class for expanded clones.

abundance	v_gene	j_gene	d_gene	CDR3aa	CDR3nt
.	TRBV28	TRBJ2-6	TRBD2	CASSLSGAGANALTF	TGTGCCAGCAGTTTAAGCGGGGCTGGGGCCAACGCCCTGACTTTC
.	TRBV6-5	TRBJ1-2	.	CASSYADTSYGYTF	TGTGCCAGCAGTTACGCCGACACTAGCTATGGCTACACCTTC
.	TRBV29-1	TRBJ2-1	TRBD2	CSVEVLAAPYNEQFF	TGCAGCGTGGAGGTACTAGCGGCGCCGTACAATGAGCAGTTCTTC
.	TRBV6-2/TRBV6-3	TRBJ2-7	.	CASSYRGSGSYEQYF	TGTGCCAGCAGTTATCGGGGGAGTGGGTCCTACGAGCAGTACTTC
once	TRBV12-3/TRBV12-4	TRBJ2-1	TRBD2	CASTGTSGLNEQFF	TGTGCCAGCACGGGGACTAGCGGGTTGAATGAGCAGTTCTTC
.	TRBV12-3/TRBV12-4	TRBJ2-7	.	CASDSGESYEQYF	TGTGCCAGCGACTCGGGAGAGTCGTACGAGCAGTACTTC
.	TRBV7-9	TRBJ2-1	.	CASSDRAPDNEQFF	TGTGCCAGCAGCGACCGGGCCCCGGACAATGAGCAGTTCTTC
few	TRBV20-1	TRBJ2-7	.	CSATTGPIYEQYF	TGCAGTGCTACGACAGGACCCATCTACGAGCAGTACTTC
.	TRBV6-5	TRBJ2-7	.	CASSSTSSLGYEQYF	TGTGCCAGCAGCTCGACCTCCTCCCTGGGATACGAGCAGTACTTC
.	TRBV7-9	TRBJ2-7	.	CASSGHRVPYEQYF	TGTGCCAGCAGCGGCCACAGGGTCCCCTACGAGCAGTACTTC
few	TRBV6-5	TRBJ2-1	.	CASSPVNGLEQFF	TGTGCCAGCAGCCCGGTTAACGGCCTCGAGCAGTTCTTC
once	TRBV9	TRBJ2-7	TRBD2	CASSVGGGDYYEQYF	TGTGCCAGCAGCGTAGGTGGCGGGGACTACTACGAGCAGTACTTC
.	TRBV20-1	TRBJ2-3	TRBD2	CSASWRESGTDTQYF	TGCAGTGCTAGTTGGCGGGAGAGCGGCACAGATACGCAGTATTTT
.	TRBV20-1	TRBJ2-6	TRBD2	CSASPGGSSSGANVLTF	TGCAGTGCTAGCCCGGGGGGGTCAAGCTCTGGGGCCAACGTCCTGACTTTC
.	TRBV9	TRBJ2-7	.	CASSLKQGGRNEQYF	TGTGCCAGCAGCCTCAAACAGGGGGGGCGGAACGAGCAGTACTTC
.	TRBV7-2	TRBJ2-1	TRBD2	CASSLRTSNPYNEQFF	TGTGCCAGCAGCCTTCGGACTAGCAATCCCTACAATGAGCAGTTCTTC
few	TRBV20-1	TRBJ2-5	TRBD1	CSARGTGGYQETQYF	TGCAGTGCTAGAGGGACAGGGGGGTACCAAGAGACCCAGTACTTC
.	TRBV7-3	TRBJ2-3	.	CASSLTESAADTQYF	TGTGCCAGCAGCTTAACGGAATCAGCCGCAGATACGCAGTATTTT
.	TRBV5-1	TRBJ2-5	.	CASSSIGPIPATQYF	TGCGCCAGCAGCTCGATTGGGCCAATTCCTGCGACCCAGTACTTC
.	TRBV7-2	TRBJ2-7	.	CASSLSPGPYEQYF	TGTGCCAGCAGCTTATCGCCAGGGCCTTACGAGCAGTACTTC
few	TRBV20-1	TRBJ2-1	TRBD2	CSATTSGSSYNEQFF	TGCAGTGCTACGACTAGCGGGAGCTCCTACAATGAGCAGTTCTTC
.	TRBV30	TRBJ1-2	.	CAWSVRGGYTF	TGTGCCTGGAGTGTAAGGGGTGGCTACACCTTC
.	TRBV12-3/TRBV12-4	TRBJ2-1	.	CASSLLQTYNEQFF	TGTGCCAGCAGTTTACTACAGACCTACAATGAGCAGTTCTTC
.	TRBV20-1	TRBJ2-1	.	CSARGSSPYSVNEQFF	TGCAGTGCTAGAGGCTCTAGCCCTTATTCGGTCAATGAGCAGTTCTTC
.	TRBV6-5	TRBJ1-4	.	CASSQNGRTGEKLFF	TGTGCCAGCAGTCAGAACGGGAGAACAGGGGAAAAACTGTTTTTT
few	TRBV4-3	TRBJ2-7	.	CASSQDRWYEQYF	TGCGCCAGCAGCCAAGATCGGTGGTACGAGCAGTACTTC
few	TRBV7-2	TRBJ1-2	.	CASSLASPRQDYGYTF	TGTGCCAGCAGCTTAGCTTCCCCTCGACAGGACTATGGCTACACCTTC
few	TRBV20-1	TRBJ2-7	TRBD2	CSARDRGGTSSYEQYF	TGCAGTGCTAGAGATCGAGGGGGGACTAGCTCCTACGAGCAGTACTTC
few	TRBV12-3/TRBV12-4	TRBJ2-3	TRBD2	CASGPGLAGITDTQYF	TGTGCCAGCGGACCCGGGCTAGCGGGTATCACAGATACGCAGTATTTT
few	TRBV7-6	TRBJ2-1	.	CASSLKGHGTINNEQFF	TGTGCCAGCAGCTTAAAGGGACACGGTACCATAAACAATGAGCAGTTCTTC
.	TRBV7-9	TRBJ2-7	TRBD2	CASSTGLAGGNEQYF	TGTGCCAGCAGCACGGGACTAGCGGGAGGCAATGAGCAGTACTTC
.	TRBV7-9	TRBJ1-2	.	CASSLLGTGYTF	TGTGCCAGCAGCTTATTGGGGACTGGCTACACCTTC
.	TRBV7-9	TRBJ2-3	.	CASSSHRDGDTQYF	TGTGCCAGCAGCTCTCATCGTGATGGAGATACGCAGTATTTT
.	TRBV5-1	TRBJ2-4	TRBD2	CASSLTGGTDIQYF	TGCGCCAGCAGCTTAACGGGAGGGACGGACATTCAGTACTTC
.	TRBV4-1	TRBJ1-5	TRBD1	CASSQEPGGDNQPQHF	TGCGCCAGCAGCCAAGAACCAGGGGGGGACAATCAGCCCCAGCATTTT
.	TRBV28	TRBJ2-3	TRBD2	CASSEPTSGSTDTQYF	TGTGCCAGCAGTGAACCGACTAGCGGGAGCACAGATACGCAGTATTTT
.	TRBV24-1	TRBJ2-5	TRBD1	CATSVGQGAGETQYF	TGTGCCACCAGTGTGGGACAGGGGGCTGGAGAGACCCAGTACTTC
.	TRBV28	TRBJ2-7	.	CASSPPAGPAYEQYF	TGTGCCAGCAGCCCTCCGGCGGGGCCAGCCTACGAGCAGTACTTC
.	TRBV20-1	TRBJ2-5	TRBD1	CSARDGTTGGRETQYF	TGCAGTGCTAGGGACGGGACGACAGGGGGGAGAGAGACCCAGTACTTC
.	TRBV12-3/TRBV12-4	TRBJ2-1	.	CASSLGVYEQFF	TGTGCCAGCAGTTTAGGGGTATATGAGCAGTTCTTC
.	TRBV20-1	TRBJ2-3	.	CSAREVPSTDTQYF	TGCAGTGCTAGGGAGGTCCCGAGCACAGATACGCAGTATTTT
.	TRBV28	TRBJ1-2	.	CASSFKTYTF	TGTGCCAGCAGTTTTAAAACCTACACCTTC
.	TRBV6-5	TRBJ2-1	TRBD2	CASSYAGSAGDSNEQFF	TGTGCCAGCAGTTACGCGGGATCAGCGGGAGATAGTAATGAGCAGTTCTTC
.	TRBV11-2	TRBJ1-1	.	CASSRIGSTEAFF	TGCGCCAGCAGCCGAATAGGTAGCACTGAAGCTTTCTTT
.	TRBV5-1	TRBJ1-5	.	CASSFGGNSKQPQHF	TGCGCCAGCAGCTTCGGCGGTAATAGCAAGCAGCCCCAGCATTTT
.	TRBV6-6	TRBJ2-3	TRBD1	CASAGDRPISTDTQYF	TGTGCCAGCGCCGGGGACAGGCCGATTAGCACAGATACGCAGTATTTT
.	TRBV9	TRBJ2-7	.	CASSGGQGPAEQYF	TGTGCCAGCAGCGGAGGTCAGGGCCCCGCCGAGCAGTACTTC
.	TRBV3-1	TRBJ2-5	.	CASSQDEVAMRETQYF	TGTGCCAGCAGCCAAGATGAAGTGGCGATGCGAGAGACCCAGTACTTC
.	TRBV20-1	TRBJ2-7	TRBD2	CSASSPLGTSGYEQYF	TGCAGTGCTAGTAGTCCCCTCGGGACTAGCGGCTACGAGCAGTACTTC
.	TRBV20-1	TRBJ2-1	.	CSAGDGSYNEQFF	TGCAGTGCTGGGGACGGATCCTACAATGAGCAGTTCTTC